One and the same sample provided the 9 T cell receptor beta chains below, sequenced in a study of T cells in Graves' hyperthyroidism and ophthalmopathy. RNA transcripts provided the source from which TCR beta CDR3 regions were amplified. A set of HTBI primers served as the primers for a first-round RT-PCR of the TCR CDR3. TCRdb recomputed calls from the multiplex PCR reads with MiXCR, one row per CDR3 protein. The sample holds nearly 750,000 distinct CDR3 sequences; 30% to 40% are singletons and the top ten take about a third. Sequenced input: blood. These TCRs come from a middle-aged woman with Graves' hyperthyroidism.

This clonotype was counted many times. Here the CDR3 DNA reads TGTGCCACCAGTGATCCGGCGGGGGACAGCGAGAGAACTTTCTTT. As protein: CATSDPAGDSERTFF. The chain carries TRBV24-1 and TRBJ1-1; TRBD1 matches at 7 bases. CDR1 and CDR2 from the germline V gene are KGHDR and SFDVKD. Unmatched junction bases numbered 15, after V lost 3 bases and J lost 12 bases. This CDR3 spans 15 amino acids.

The chain links TRBV29-1 to TRBJ1-5, with D unresolved. Deletions cut 1 base from V and 3 bases from J, with 7 bases between. This CDR3 region has 13 residues. Germline loops: CDR1 SQVTM, CDR2 ANQGSEA. The CDR3: CSVEVDINQPQHF. CDR3 nucleotides: TGCAGCGTTGAAGTCGACATCAATCAGCCCCAGCATTTT.

This clonotype was counted only a few times. The chain couples TRBV20-1 to TRBJ1-2; perhaps TRBD1 as D (5 bases). The CDR3 totals 14 residues. The germline V and J ends were trimmed by 2 bases and 7 bases, with 17 bases remaining between them. Germline V gives CDR1 DFQATT, CDR2 SNEGSKA (reference sequence). In DNA form, the CDR3 reads TGCAGTGCTAGATTGGGGGGGTCGTGGTCTGGCTACACCTTC. This sequence encodes CSARLGGSWSGYTF.

This chain links TRBV20-1 with TRBJ1-1; 7 bases align to TRBD1. The junction had 4 bases not matched to a gene; V was cut back by 0 bases and J by 0 bases. Germline CDR1 DFQATT, CDR2 SNEGSKA (reference sequence). The CDR3 sequence is 15 residues long. CDR3 nucleotide sequence: TGCAGTGCTAGAGACAGGGGGGAGATGAACACTGAAGCTTTCTTT. This translates into CSARDRGEMNTEAFF.

In nucleotides, the CDR3 is TGTGCCAGCAGCCTCAATGGGGACAACCAAGAGACCCAGTACTTC. Translation: CASSLNGDNQETQYF. The chain links TRBV7-8 to TRBJ2-5; D is perhaps TRBD1 (6 bases). CDR1 is SGHVS, CDR2 FQNEAQ, per germline. V was trimmed by 5 bases and J by 0 bases, leaving 13 bases between them. The CDR3 runs 15 residues.

This sequence joins TRBV7-2 and TRBJ1-2; perhaps TRBD1 as D (5 bases). Germline V gives CDR1 SGHTA, CDR2 FQGNSA. V lost 4 bases and J lost 4, with 16 bases in between. The CDR3 covers 15 residues. The CDR3 nucleotides read TGTGCCAGCAGCTATACGGCGGGACGGATCTATGGCTACACCTTC. Translation: CASSYTAGRIYGYTF.

This clonotype was counted at least ten times. Compared with germline, one end of the junction differs, possibly owing to a read error. V is TRBV20-1 and J is TRBJ1-1; D is uncertain. Germline loops: CDR1 DFQATT, CDR2 SNEGSKA (reference sequence). The CDR3 totals 9 residues. The CDR3: CSASTGAFF. Written as DNA, the CDR3 is TGCAGTGCTAGCACTGGAGCTTTCTTT.

This clonotype was seen repeatedly, ten times or more. The chain has TRBV29-1 and TRBJ1-2, with 9 bases that match TRBD1. V gave up 6 bases and J gave up 0 bases; unmatched junction bases: 2. This CDR3 is built from 13 residues. From germline, CDR1 is SQVTM and CDR2 ANQGSEA. The CDR3 sequence is CSVTGGTNYGYTF. CDR3 coding DNA: TGCAGCGTGACAGGGGGAACTAACTATGGCTACACCTTC.

This clonotype came up many times. The DNA is omitted, as the CDR3 cannot be located on it reliably, and the CDR3 follows TCRdb's listing. The chain recombines TRBV12-3 or TRBV12-4 with TRBJ1-5. A total of 12 residues make up the CDR3, ends included. The CDR3 sequence: CASSSLYQPQHF.